This T cell receptor beta chain was sequenced during a study of graft-versus-host responses after intestinal transplantation. Study in general: The transplants performed in recipients were multivisceral, liver-intestinal, or isolated intestinal. Anti-thymocyte globulin was used for induction in all recipients, who then took tacrolimus and steroids for about 3 years.

The repertoire was sequenced with immunoSEQ multiplex PCR; TCRdb's copy has only in-frame clones and lacks some. The data hold roughly 100,000 clones, with under 95% observed a single time. Germline loops: CDR1 MGHRA, CDR2 YSYEKL. The CDR3 extends over 16 amino acids. V was pared by 0 bases and J by 10 bases, with 16 bases between. A remark on this clone: Its antigen is currently unknown.

This specimen consisted of unstimulated CD8+ T cells sorted from spleen or lymph node cells, obtained before intestinal transplant. The chain recombines TRBV4-1 with TRBJ1-6; the D gene is possibly TRBD1 (5 bases). This clonotype originated in a human donor who received an intestinal transplant. The CDR3 protein is CASSQEMGQGESPLHF. CDR3 nucleotide sequence: TGCGCCAGCAGCCAAGAAATGGGGCAGGGCGAATCACCCCTCCACTTT.